Below, 18 T cell receptor beta chains from the same sample are listed, as sequenced in a study of radiation and T cells in renal cell carcinoma. Time point specified: blood 4 weeks post-SBRT, at nephrectomy. Treatment in this sample: 15 Gy SBRT to primary tumor, nephrectomy 4 weeks later. Profiled with immunoSEQ multiplex PCR; TCRdb holds only in-frame clones, not every one. The sample contains some 31,000 clones, around 85% of which appear only once. The sample consisted of blood, taken from a patient whose treatment included radiotherapy and nephrectomy. Receptors originate from a man in his sixties with renal cell carcinoma.

The chain uses TRBV28 and TRBJ1-1; 11 bases map to TRBD1. Trimming took 6 bases from V and 11 from J; bases not matched to a gene: 17. Germline V gene lookup returns CDR1 MDHEN and CDR2 SYDVKM. The CDR3 runs to 16 residues. CDR3 sequence (DNA): TGTGCCAGCAGCCTAGGGGGGACAGGGGGTTCCCTGAGGGCTTTCTTT. Amino acid sequence: CASSLGGTGGSLRAFF.

A few counts support this clone. The V gene is TRBV5-8, the J gene TRBJ1-1, with D possibly being TRBD1 (6 bases). The germline CDR1 and CDR2 sequences are SGHTS and YDEGEE. There are 12 residues in the CDR3. The germline V and J ends were trimmed by 4 bases and 8 bases, with 12 bases remaining between them. CDR3 in amino acids: CASSTYREEAFF. The CDR3 DNA sequence: TGTGCCAGCAGCACTTACAGGGAAGAAGCTTTCTTT.

This rearrangement joins TRBV29-1 to TRBJ2-1, with a possible D match to TRBD2 (5 bases). Germline V gene data show CDR1 as SQVTM and CDR2 as ANQGSEA. V lost 4 bases to trimming and J lost 13 bases, with 11 bases between them. The CDR3 runs to 10 residues. The CDR3 DNA is TGCAGCGTTGGGTTCGCTAGCCAGTTCTTC. Its protein product is CSVGFASQFF.

This clone was found a few times. This chain joins TRBV7-9 and TRBJ1-5; tentative D call: TRBD1 (6 bases). Trimming removed 4 bases at V and 2 bases at J, with 12 bases between. Germline assignment: CDR1 SEHNR and CDR2 FQNEAQ (reference sequence). This CDR3 has 15 amino acids. In DNA, the CDR3 is TGTGCCAGCAGCTCCACAGGGCCAGGCAATCAGCCCCAGCATTTT. As protein: CASSSTGPGNQPQHF.

The chain employs TRBV19 and TRBJ2-3; D gene ambiguous. The germline CDR1 and CDR2 sequences are LNHDA and SQIVND (reference sequence). The ends were cut back, 9 bases at V and 3 bases at J, with 13 bases in the middle. This CDR3 is built from 13 residues. The DNA for the CDR3 is TGTGCCAGCAACAGAAGGGTAACAGATACGCAGTATTTT. Translated: CASNRRVTDTQYF.

The chain combines TRBV6-1 with TRBJ1-1; TRBD1 matches 9 bases. The J segment lost 4 bases and the V segment lost 7 bases, leaving 10 bases of the junction unmatched. CDR3 length: 15 amino acids. Germline V CDR1 and CDR2: MNHNS, SASEGT. The DNA for the CDR3 is TGTGCCAGCACTCTAACAGGGGGCGTAGGCACTGAAGCTTTCTTT. Protein: CASTLTGGVGTEAFF.

This sequence joins TRBV6-5 and TRBJ2-1; no definite D call. Germline CDR1 and CDR2: MNHEY and SVGAGI. Trimming pared 5 bases from V and 6 bases from J, leaving 8 bases between. The CDR3 is 12 residues long. CDR3 in DNA: TGTGCCAGCAGTCCCTCGGGCAATGAGCAGTTCTTC. Its translation is CASSPSGNEQFF.

The chain couples TRBV4-3 to TRBJ2-6, with 13 bases that match TRBD2. The CDR3 covers 21 residues. Germline assignment: CDR1 LGHNA and CDR2 YSLEER. The V gene end was trimmed by 1 base and the J gene end by 0 bases; junction bases not matched to a gene: 9. Here the CDR3 reads CASSQGVGTSGVHSGANVLTF. The CDR3 bases are TGCGCCAGCAGCCAAGGGGTAGGGACTAGCGGGGTACACTCTGGGGCCAACGTCCTGACTTTC.

The chain carries TRBV7-6 and TRBJ2-3; D is unresolved. V dropped 5 bases and J dropped 2 bases, with 11 bases sitting between them. Germline CDR1 is SGHVS and CDR2 is FNYEAQ. The CDR3 is 14 residues long. CDR3 loop: CASSRSGPTDTQYF. The CDR3, as DNA: TGTGCCAGCAGCCGGTCCGGACCCACAGATACGCAGTATTTT. The full variable domain, its missing parts supplied by reference TRBV7-6 and TRBJ2-3, is GAGVSQSPRYKVTKRGQDVALRCDPISGHVSLYWYRQALGQGPEFLTYFNYEAQQDKSGLPNDRFSAERPEGSISTLTIQRTEQRDSAMYRCASSRSGPTDTQYFGPGTRLTVL.

A single count supports this clone. The CDR3 DNA is TGTGCCAGCAGTTTGGGACCGGGACAGGGCCACGAGCAGTACTTC. Its translation: CASSLGPGQGHEQYF. This chain connects TRBV6-5 to TRBJ2-7, with 9 positions matching TRBD1. From germline, CDR1 is MNHEY and CDR2 SVGAGI. The CDR3 has 15 amino acids. V lost 4 bases, J lost 5 bases, and 9 bases stayed unmatched.

This chain joins TRBV2 and TRBJ2-3; D remains unclear. The ends were cut back, 6 bases at V and 2 bases at J, with 3 bases in the middle. Germline assignment: CDR1 SNHLY and CDR2 FYNNEI. This CDR3 is built from 11 residues. CDR3 in DNA: TGTGCCAGCAGCCACACAGATACGCAGTATTTT. This translates into CASSHTDTQYF.

This clone occurred once. The rearrangement uses TRBV7-6 and TRBJ1-3; TRBD1 might be the D (5 bases). Germline loops: CDR1 SGHVS, CDR2 FNYEAQ. With 7 bases removed from V and 3 bases from J, the gap between germline ends came to 13 bases. This CDR3 is 14 amino acids long. The CDR3 loop is CASTPTEFGNTIYF. CDR3 DNA: TGTGCCAGCACCCCGACAGAATTTGGAAACACCATATATTTT.

The V gene is TRBV10-3, the J gene TRBJ1-2; D possibly corresponds to TRBD1 (6 bases). The CDR3 is 14 residues long. V lost 0 bases and J 4 bases, leaving 9 bases between the germline ends. CDR1 ENHRY and CDR2 SYGVKD come from the germline V gene. This chain's CDR3 is CAISESQGSYGYTF. DNA for the CDR3: TGTGCCATCAGTGAGTCGCAGGGGTCCTATGGCTACACCTTC.

The gene calls are TRBV2 and TRBJ1-2, with 8 bases identical to TRBD1. The CDR3 totals 15 residues. Germline assignment: CDR1 SNHLY and CDR2 FYNNEI. The V and J ends lost 5 bases and 6 bases, in that order; junction bases with no gene match: 11. For the CDR3, the DNA is TGTGCCAGCAGTACAGCCAGGACAGGGAAAGATGGCTACACCTTC. Its translation is CASSTARTGKDGYTF.

The V call is TRBV11-2, the J call TRBJ2-7, with TRBD2 matching 10 bases. The CDR3 consists of 19 residues. The germline gives CDR1 SGHAT, CDR2 FQNNGV. The trim removed 7 bases at V and 2 bases at J, leaving 20 bases unmatched. The CDR3 loop is CASTITWTSGNYYTYEQYF. CDR3 bases: TGTGCCAGCACCATCACGTGGACTAGCGGAAACTACTATACCTACGAGCAGTACTTC.

The chain is built from TRBV27 and TRBJ2-5; 8 positions match TRBD2. Germline trimming cut 6 bases from V and 4 bases from J; bases unmatched to any gene: 10. Germline V gene data show CDR1 as MNHEY and CDR2 as SMNVEV (reference sequence). This CDR3 comprises 15 residues. The CDR3 DNA follows: TGTGCCAGCAGACCCGCGGCTAGCGGGTCAGAGACCCAGTACTTC. Amino acid sequence: CASRPAASGSETQYF.

This clone was picked up one time. The chain is built from TRBV5-1 and TRBJ2-1; the D is unclear. The CDR3 is made up of 11 amino acids. V lost 8 bases and J 4 bases, leaving 7 bases between the germline ends. Per the germline V gene, CDR1 is SGHRS and CDR2 is YFSETQ. CDR3 coding DNA: TGCGCCAGTCGCTCGTACAATGAGCAGTTCTTC. Translated, it gives CASRSYNEQFF. Together with reference TRBV5-1 and TRBJ2-1, the CDR3 gives the full variable domain: KAGVTQTPRYLIKTRGQQVTLSCSPISGHRSVSWYQQTPGQGLQFLFEYFSETQRNKGNFPGRFSGRQFSNSRSEMNVSTLELGDSALYLCASRSYNEQFFGPGTRLTVL.

A single count supports this clone. This chain links TRBV5-8 with TRBJ2-1, with 7 bases fitting TRBD1. The V segment lost 0 bases and the J segment 7 bases; nucleotides outside the gene matches: 4. The CDR3 runs to 14 residues. Per the germline V gene, CDR1 is SGHTS and CDR2 is YDEGEE. The CDR3 DNA is TGTGCCAGCAGCTTGGGGGACAGTCAGAATGAGCAGTTCTTC. This codes for CASSLGDSQNEQFF.